This T cell receptor beta chain is from a study of early T cells in non-severe SARS-CoV-2 infection. At the level of the study: RNA in bulk from unsorted whole blood was sequenced, and chains were unpaired.

For this clonotype: The target antigen is unknown.

There are 14 residues in the CDR3. Germline assignment: CDR1 MNHNY and CDR2 SVGAGI (reference sequence). Trimming took 8 bases from V and 4 from J, leaving 15 bases between them. Attachment of unique molecular identifiers was made to individual cDNA molecules. MiXCR, applied by TCRdb to the 5' RACE reads, yields one record per CDR3 protein. Of nearly 110,000 distinct CDR3 sequences detected, around 10% appear once; the ten largest clones hold approximately 8.1%. Study-wide results and limits: The VDJdb matching leaned toward anti-spike CD8 responses and overlooked private and CD4 specificities.

The sample comprised whole blood. The V gene is TRBV6-6, the J gene TRBJ1-5, with no clear D. This receptor was obtained from an adult who was a healthcare worker with PCR-confirmed SARS-CoV-2 infection or an uninfected control (not recorded which). CDR3 DNA sequence: TGTGCCAGCCGGGAAGGGAGGTTAAATCAGCCCCAGCATTTT. Translation: CASREGRLNQPQHF.